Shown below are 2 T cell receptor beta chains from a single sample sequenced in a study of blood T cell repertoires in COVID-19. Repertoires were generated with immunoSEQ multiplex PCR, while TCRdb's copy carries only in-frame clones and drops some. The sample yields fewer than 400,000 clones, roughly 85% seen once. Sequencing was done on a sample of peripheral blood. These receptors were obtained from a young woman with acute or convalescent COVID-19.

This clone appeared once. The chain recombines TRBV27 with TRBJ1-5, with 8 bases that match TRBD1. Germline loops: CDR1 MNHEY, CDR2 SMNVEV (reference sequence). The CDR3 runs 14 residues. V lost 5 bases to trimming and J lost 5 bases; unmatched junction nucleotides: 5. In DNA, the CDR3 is TGTGCCAGCAGTCCCACAGGGGGAGATCAGCCCCAGCATTTT. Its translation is CASSPTGGDQPQHF.

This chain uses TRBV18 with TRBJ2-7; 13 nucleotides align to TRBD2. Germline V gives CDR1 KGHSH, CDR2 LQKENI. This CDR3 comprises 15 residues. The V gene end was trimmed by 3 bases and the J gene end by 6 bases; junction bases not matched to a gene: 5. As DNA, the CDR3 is TGTGCCAGCTCACCGCCCGGGACTAGCGGGACCGAGCAGTACTTC. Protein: CASSPPGTSGTEQYF. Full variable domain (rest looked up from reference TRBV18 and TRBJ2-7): NAGVMQNPRHLVRRRGQEARLRCSPMKGHSHVYWYRQLPEEGLKFMVYLQKENIIDESGMPKERFSAEFPKEGPSILRIQQVVRGDSAAYFCASSPPGTSGTEQYFGPGTRLTVT.